The clone carrying this T cell receptor (beta chain) was counted a few times. The CDR3 runs 15 residues. V shed 1 base and J shed 1 base, with 11 bases lying between them. The germline gives CDR1 SGHDT, CDR2 YYEEEE. The repertoire was sequenced with immunoSEQ multiplex PCR; TCRdb's copy has only in-frame clones and lacks some. Of 70,000 to 90,000 clones in the sample, 85% to 90% are singletons; the top ten hold 1.9%. The entry originates in a study of control samples from healthy donors and cancer patients. This rearrangement joins TRBV5-6 to TRBJ1-1; D gene uncertain. The specimen was PBMCs. This clonotype was sampled from a woman aged 55-70 years with head and neck cancer. The CDR3 bases are TGTGCCAGCAGCTTGCGCCGGGTGGGGAACACTGAAGCTTTCTTT. Protein: CASSLRRVGNTEAFF.